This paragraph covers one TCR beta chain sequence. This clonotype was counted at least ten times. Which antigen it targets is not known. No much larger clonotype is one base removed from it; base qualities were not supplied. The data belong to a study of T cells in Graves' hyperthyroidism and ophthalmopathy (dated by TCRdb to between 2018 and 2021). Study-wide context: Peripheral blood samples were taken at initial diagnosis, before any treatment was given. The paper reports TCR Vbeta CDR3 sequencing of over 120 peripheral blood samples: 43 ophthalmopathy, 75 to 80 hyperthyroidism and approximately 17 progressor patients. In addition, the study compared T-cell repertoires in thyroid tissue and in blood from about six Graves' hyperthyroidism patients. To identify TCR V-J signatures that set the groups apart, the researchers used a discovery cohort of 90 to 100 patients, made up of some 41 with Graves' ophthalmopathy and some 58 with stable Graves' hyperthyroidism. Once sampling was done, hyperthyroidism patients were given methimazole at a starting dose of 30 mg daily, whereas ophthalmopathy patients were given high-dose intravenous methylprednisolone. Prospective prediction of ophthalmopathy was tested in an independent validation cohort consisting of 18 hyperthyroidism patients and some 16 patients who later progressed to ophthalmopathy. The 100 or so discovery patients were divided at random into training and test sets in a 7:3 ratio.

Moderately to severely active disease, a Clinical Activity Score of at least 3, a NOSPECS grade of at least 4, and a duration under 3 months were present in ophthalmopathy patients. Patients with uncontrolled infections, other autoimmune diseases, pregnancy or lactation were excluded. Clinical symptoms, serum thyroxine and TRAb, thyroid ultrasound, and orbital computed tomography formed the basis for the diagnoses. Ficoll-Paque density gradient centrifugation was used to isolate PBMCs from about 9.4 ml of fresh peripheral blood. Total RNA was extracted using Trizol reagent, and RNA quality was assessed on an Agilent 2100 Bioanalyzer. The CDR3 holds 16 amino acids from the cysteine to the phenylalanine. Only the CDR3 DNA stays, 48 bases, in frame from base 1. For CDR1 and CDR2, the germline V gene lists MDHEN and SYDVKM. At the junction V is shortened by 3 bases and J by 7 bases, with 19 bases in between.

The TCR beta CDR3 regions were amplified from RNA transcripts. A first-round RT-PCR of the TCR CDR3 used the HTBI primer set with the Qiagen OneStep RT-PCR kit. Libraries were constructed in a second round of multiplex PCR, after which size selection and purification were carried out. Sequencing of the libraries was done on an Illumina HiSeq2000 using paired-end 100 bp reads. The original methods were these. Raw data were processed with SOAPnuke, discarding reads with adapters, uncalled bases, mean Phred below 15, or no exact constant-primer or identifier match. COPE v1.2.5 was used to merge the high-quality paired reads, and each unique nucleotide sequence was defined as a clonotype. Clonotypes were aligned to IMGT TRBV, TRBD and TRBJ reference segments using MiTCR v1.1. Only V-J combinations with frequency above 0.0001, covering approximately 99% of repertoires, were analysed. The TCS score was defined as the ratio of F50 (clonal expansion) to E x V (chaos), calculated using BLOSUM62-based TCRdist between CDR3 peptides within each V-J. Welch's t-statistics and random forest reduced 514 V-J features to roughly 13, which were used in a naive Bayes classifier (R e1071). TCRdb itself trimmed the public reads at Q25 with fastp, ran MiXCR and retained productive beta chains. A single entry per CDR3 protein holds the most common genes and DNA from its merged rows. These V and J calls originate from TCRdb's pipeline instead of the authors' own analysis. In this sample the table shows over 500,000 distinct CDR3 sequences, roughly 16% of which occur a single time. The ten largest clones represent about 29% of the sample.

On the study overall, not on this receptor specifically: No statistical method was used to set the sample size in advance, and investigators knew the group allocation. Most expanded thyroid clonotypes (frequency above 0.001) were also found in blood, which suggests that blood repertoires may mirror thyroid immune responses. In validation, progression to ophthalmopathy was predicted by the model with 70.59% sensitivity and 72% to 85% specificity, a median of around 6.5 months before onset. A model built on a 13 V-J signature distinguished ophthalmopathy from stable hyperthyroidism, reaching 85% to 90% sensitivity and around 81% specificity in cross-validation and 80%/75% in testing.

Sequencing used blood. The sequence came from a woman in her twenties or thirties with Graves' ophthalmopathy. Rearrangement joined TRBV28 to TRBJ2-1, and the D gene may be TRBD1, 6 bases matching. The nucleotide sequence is TGTGCCAGCAGTTTTGAACCGGGGCAGGGGAGAAATGAGCAGTTCTTC. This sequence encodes CASSFEPGQGRNEQFF.